Listed below are T cell receptor beta chains from one sample, sequenced in a study of cytotoxic CD8 clonotypes in ibrutinib-treated CLL. Profiling relied on immunoSEQ multiplex PCR, and the TCRdb table lists in-frame clones only, not all of them. The data show about 300,000 clones, 67% seen once. The starting material was PBMCs, obtained after 36 months of ibrutinib treatment. Receptors originate from a human donor with chronic lymphocytic leukemia. Both conserved end residues are part of each CDR3. D genes are given only for firm matches. The size of a clone is reported for some rows only, either as once, few or many, or as a class for expanded clones.

length	J	D	V	size	DNA	CDR3
15	TRBJ1-5	TRBD1	TRBV19	NA	TGTGCCAGTAGTATGGGGACAGCGAAGAATCAGCCCCAGCATTTT	CASSMGTAKNQPQHF
13	TRBJ1-2	NA	TRBV18	NA	TGTGCCAGCTCAACGGGAACCAACTATGGCTACACCTTC	CASSTGTNYGYTF
12	TRBJ2-1	TRBD1	TRBV29-1	NA	TGCAGCGTTGAACAGGGGGCCTCTGAGCAGTTCTTC	CSVEQGASEQFF
15	TRBJ2-7	TRBD1	TRBV29-1	NA	TGCAGCGTTGCCACCGGGACAGGGGGCTCCTACGAGCAGTACTTC	CSVATGTGGSYEQYF
18	TRBJ2-6	NA	TRBV10-3	NA	TGTGCCATCAGTGACTGGTTGGGATTTCGCTCTGGGGCCAACGTCCTGACTTTC	CAISDWLGFRSGANVLTF
17	TRBJ2-7	TRBD1	TRBV27	NA	TGTGCCAGCAGTTTAACGCCTCCGGGACAGGGGGACTACGAGCAGTACTTC	CASSLTPPGQGDYEQYF
17	TRBJ2-7	TRBD2	TRBV5-1	NA	TGCGCCAGCAGCTCCCTCCGTTCCGGCGGGGGTGTCTACGAGCAGTACTTC	CASSSLRSGGGVYEQYF
16	TRBJ2-5	TRBD1	TRBV9	NA	TGTGCCAGCAGCGAGAGGGGGACAGGGCGGCAAGAGACCCAGTACTTC	CASSERGTGRQETQYF
14	TRBJ2-1	TRBD2	TRBV29-1	NA	TGCAGCGTTGAAGGCCTAGCGGGAGGGGGTGAGCAGTTCTTC	CSVEGLAGGGEQFF
15	TRBJ1-2	NA	TRBV11-2	NA	TGTGCCAGCAGTCTACACCCTACAGAGCCCTATGGCTACACCTTC	CASSLHPTEPYGYTF
13	TRBJ1-2	TRBD1	TRBV2	NA	TGTGCCAGCAGTTCGGACAGGGGTAATGGCTACACCTTC	CASSSDRGNGYTF
12	TRBJ2-5	NA	TRBV6-5	NA	TGTGCCAGCAGTTACAGAGGTGGGACCCAGTACTTC	CASSYRGGTQYF
17	TRBJ2-1	TRBD2	TRBV9	NA	TGTGCCAGCAGCACTCCTAGCGGGAGGAGGGCCTACAATGAGCAGTTCTTC	CASSTPSGRRAYNEQFF
13	TRBJ2-2	NA	TRBV28	few	TGTGCCTATCAAGAAACGAACACCGGGGAGCTGTTTTTT	CAYQETNTGELFF
11	TRBJ2-1	NA	TRBV19	NA	TGTGCCAGTAGTTCACTGGGTGAGCAGTTCTTC	CASSSLGEQFF
14	TRBJ2-1	TRBD2	TRBV11-2	NA	TGTGCCAGCAGATGGACTAGCGGACAGAATGAGCAGTTCTTC	CASRWTSGQNEQFF
15	TRBJ2-2	NA	TRBV7-9	NA	TGTGCCAGCAGCTTATTCGGGACGGACACCGGGGAGCTGTTTTTT	CASSLFGTDTGELFF
12	TRBJ2-1	NA	TRBV29-1	NA	TGCAGCGTTGAAAGCTTTTACAATGAGCAGTTCTTC	CSVESFYNEQFF
15	TRBJ2-7	TRBD2	TRBV4-1	few	TGCGCCAGCAGCCAGACGGCGGGAGGGCCGGCCGAGCAGTACTTC	CASSQTAGGPAEQYF
16	TRBJ2-7	NA	TRBV4-3	NA	TGCGCCAGCAGCCACTCCGGAGGGGCTATACCCTACGAGCAGTACTTC	CASSHSGGAIPYEQYF
15	TRBJ1-2	NA	TRBV10-3	NA	TGTGCCATCAGTGACCCACAGAGGAATGGCTATGGCTACACCTTC	CAISDPQRNGYGYTF
14	TRBJ2-5	NA	TRBV25-1	few	TGTGCCAGCAGTGAATCGAGGCTCCAAGAGACCCAGTACTTC	CASSESRLQETQYF
16	TRBJ2-3	TRBD2	TRBV29-1	NA	TGCAGCGTTGAGGGACTAGCGGGACCTGCGCCGAATACGCAGTATTTT	CSVEGLAGPAPNTQYF
16	TRBJ2-3	TRBD1	TRBV5-1	NA	TGCGCCAGCAGCTTACCGACAGGGACAAGCACAGATACGCAGTATTTT	CASSLPTGTSTDTQYF
16	TRBJ1-6	NA	TRBV27	once	TGTGCCAGCAGCCTGCACACTAGCTCCTATAATTCACCCCTCCACTTT	CASSLHTSSYNSPLHF
15	TRBJ2-3	NA	TRBV18	NA	TGTGCCAGCTCACCAAGGCGGGGATACACAGATACGCAGTATTTT	CASSPRRGYTDTQYF
14	TRBJ1-5	NA	TRBV6-6	few	TGTGCCAGCAGCTCCGGGGGAGGGCGTCAGCCCCAGCATTTT	CASSSGGGRQPQHF
15	TRBJ1-6	TRBD1	TRBV18	few	TGTGCCAGCTCACGGACAGCACAGGGGAATTCACCCCTCCACTTT	CASSRTAQGNSPLHF
13	TRBJ1-2	NA	TRBV29-1	NA	TGCAGCGTTGAAGATAGCCTACAGGGTAAGAACACCTTC	CSVEDSLQGKNTF
16	TRBJ2-3	NA	TRBV6-6	NA	TGTGCCAGCAGTTACCGGGGGAGCCCCAGCACAGATACGCAGTATTTT	CASSYRGSPSTDTQYF
15	TRBJ2-1	NA	TRBV7-2	NA	TGTGCCAGCAGCTTAGGGGCTCTCTCCTACAATGAGCAGTTCTTC	CASSLGALSYNEQFF
18	TRBJ2-5	NA	TRBV10-3	few	TGTGCCATCAGTGAGTCGAACGGCACTCATTGGGGACAAGAGACCCAGTACTTC	CAISESNGTHWGQETQYF
12	TRBJ2-2	NA	TRBV4-1	few	TGCGCCAGCAGCCAAATTCCCGGGGAGCTGTTTTTT	CASSQIPGELFF
18	TRBJ1-5	TRBD1	TRBV7-8	few	TGTGCCAGCAGCTTGTTGGACAGGGGGCCTTATAGCAATCAGCCCCAGCATTTT	CASSLLDRGPYSNQPQHF
16	TRBJ2-1	TRBD2	TRBV4-3	once	TGCGCCAGCAGCCAGGATCTAGCGGGAGCCTACAATGAGCAGTTCTTC	CASSQDLAGAYNEQFF